The rows below give T cell receptor beta chains drawn from one sample of a study of cytomegalovirus exposure and HLA in healthy donors. The assay was immunoSEQ multiplex PCR, and TCRdb's table has in-frame clones only and misses some. The sample lists 160,000 or so clones; 80% were seen once. The sample taken for sequencing was PBMCs. These receptor sequences come from a man aged 40-49 years in good health and CMV-seronegative. Both conserved end residues are part of each CDR3. D genes are given only for firm matches. The listing skips clone size in some rows; elsewhere it reads once, few, many or a size class.

V: TRBV19; size: -; D: -; J: TRBJ1-5; DNA: TGTGCCAGTAGTGCCGACAGGCTGCCCCAGCATTTT; CDR3: CASSADRLPQHF
V: TRBV28; size: few; D: -; J: TRBJ2-5; DNA: TGTGCCAGCAGTGCCCCTGGGCTTGGGACCCAGTACTTC; CDR3: CASSAPGLGTQYF
V: TRBV6-5; size: -; D: -; J: TRBJ1-3; DNA: TGTGCCAGCAGTGTAGAGGGCAGCTATGGAAACACCATATATTTT; CDR3: CASSVEGSYGNTIYF
V: TRBV5-1; size: -; D: -; J: TRBJ2-7; DNA: TGCGCCAGCAGCACAGAGACAGAGCAGTACTTC; CDR3: CASSTETEQYF
V: TRBV19; size: -; D: TRBD1; J: TRBJ1-5; DNA: TGTGCCAGTAGTATTCCGAGGACAGGTTCGGACAATCAGCCCCAGCATTTT; CDR3: CASSIPRTGSDNQPQHF
V: TRBV6-1; size: once; D: TRBD1; J: TRBJ2-4; DNA: TGTGCCAGCAGTGAACGGACAGGGGAGCAAAACATTCAGTACTTC; CDR3: CASSERTGEQNIQYF
V: TRBV6-5; size: few; D: -; J: TRBJ1-4; DNA: TGTGCCAGCAGCTCACAACCTGGGGCTGAAAAACTGTTTTTT; CDR3: CASSSQPGAEKLFF
V: TRBV4-1; size: -; D: -; J: TRBJ2-5; DNA: TGCGCCAGCAGCCAAGACCCGAGGTGGCAGGGGGAGACCCAGTACTTC; CDR3: CASSQDPRWQGETQYF
V: TRBV19; size: few; D: -; J: TRBJ2-2; DNA: TGTGCCAGTATACCGCCCGGGACTTTTAACACCGGGGAGCTGTTTTTT; CDR3: CASIPPGTFNTGELFF
V: TRBV6-5; size: -; D: TRBD1; J: TRBJ1-2; DNA: TGTGCCAGCAGGCGGACAGGGGATGGCTACACCTTC; CDR3: CASRRTGDGYTF
V: TRBV10-3; size: -; D: TRBD2; J: TRBJ2-3; DNA: TGTGCCATCAGAATCGGACTAGCGGGGGGCACAGATACGCAGTATTTT; CDR3: CAIRIGLAGGTDTQYF
V: TRBV5-1; size: -; D: -; J: TRBJ1-1; DNA: TGCGCCAGCAGCTCGATGCAGGGGTGGGACACTGAAGCTTTCTTT; CDR3: CASSSMQGWDTEAFF
V: TRBV29-1; size: -; D: -; J: TRBJ1-1; DNA: TGCAGTATAGGGGGGGGAACAAACACTGAAGCTTTCTTT; CDR3: CSIGGGTNTEAFF
V: TRBV11-3; size: -; D: -; J: TRBJ1-2; DNA: TGTGCCAGCAGCTTAGCAGGGTATGGCTACACCTTC; CDR3: CASSLAGYGYTF
V: TRBV4-3; size: -; D: TRBD1; J: TRBJ2-7; DNA: TGCGCCAGCAGCCAAGAAGGGGGGACAGGCCGGGCAGACGAGCAGTACTTC; CDR3: CASSQEGGTGRADEQYF
V: TRBV27; size: -; D: TRBD2; J: TRBJ2-3; DNA: TGTGCCAGCAGTTTAACTTCTAGCGGGAGGACAGATACGCAGTATTTT; CDR3: CASSLTSSGRTDTQYF
V: TRBV5-4; size: -; D: -; J: TRBJ2-3; DNA: TGTGCCAGCAGTAATCGCAGGGCAGATACGCAGTATTTT; CDR3: CASSNRRADTQYF
V: TRBV7-8; size: -; D: -; J: TRBJ2-5; DNA: TGTGCCAGCAGACTCGGGGGCCAAGAGACCCAGTACTTC; CDR3: CASRLGGQETQYF
V: TRBV5-4; size: -; D: TRBD2; J: TRBJ2-3; DNA: TGTGCCAGCAGCTCACTAGCGAAGTATTCAGATACGCAGTATTTT; CDR3: CASSSLAKYSDTQYF
V: TRBV12-5; size: -; D: -; J: TRBJ1-6; DNA: TGTGCTAGTGGTCTGAGGGGGGGTGATAATTCACCCCTCCACTTT; CDR3: CASGLRGGDNSPLHF
V: TRBV5-1; size: -; D: -; J: TRBJ2-3; DNA: TGCGCCAGCAGCTTGGGTCGGCCTAGCGTGTCAGATACGCAGTATTTT; CDR3: CASSLGRPSVSDTQYF
V: TRBV30; size: -; D: -; J: TRBJ2-7; DNA: TGTGCCAGTGGACAGACGGCCTACGAGCAGTACTTC; CDR3: CASGQTAYEQYF
V: TRBV5-1; size: few; D: -; J: TRBJ1-3; DNA: TGCGCCAGCAGCTTAGAGGGATCTGGAAACACCATATATTTT; CDR3: CASSLEGSGNTIYF
V: TRBV7-2; size: few; D: -; J: TRBJ1-3; DNA: TGTGCCAGCAGGCGACAGGCGCTCTCTGGAAACACCATATATTTT; CDR3: CASRRQALSGNTIYF
V: TRBV27; size: -; D: TRBD1; J: TRBJ2-2; DNA: TGTGCCAGCAGTCCCTGGACAGGGAACACCGGGGAGCTGTTTTTT; CDR3: CASSPWTGNTGELFF
V: TRBV5-1; size: -; D: -; J: TRBJ2-2; DNA: TGCGCCAGCAGCACTGCCCAGGGTAGCACCGGGGAGCTGTTTTTT; CDR3: CASSTAQGSTGELFF
V: TRBV7-9; size: once; D: TRBD2; J: TRBJ2-7; DNA: TGTGCCAGCAGCTTGGGGTGGCGAGCGGGAGTTTCTCTAGACTACGAGCAGTACTTC; CDR3: CASSLGWRAGVSLDYEQYF
V: TRBV4-3; size: -; D: -; J: TRBJ1-6; DNA: TGCGCCAGCAGCCAAGCGATGGACTACTATAATTCACCCCTCCACTTT; CDR3: CASSQAMDYYNSPLHF
V: TRBV27; size: -; D: -; J: TRBJ1-5; DNA: TGTGCCAGCAGCGCAGGGTACAATCAGCCCCAGCATTTT; CDR3: CASSAGYNQPQHF
V: TRBV5-6; size: -; D: -; J: TRBJ1-2; DNA: TGTGCCAGCAGCTTGATTGGCGGCTACACCTTC; CDR3: CASSLIGGYTF
V: TRBV4-3; size: -; D: -; J: TRBJ1-2; DNA: TGCGCCAGCAGCCAAGGCGGCAGGCGGGACTATGGCTACACCTTC; CDR3: CASSQGGRRDYGYTF
V: TRBV7-2; size: few; D: -; J: TRBJ1-2; DNA: TGTGCCAGCAGCTTCCTGGGGGGGGGAGGACAGTACTATGGCTACACCTTC; CDR3: CASSFLGGGGQYYGYTF
V: TRBV5-1; size: once; D: -; J: TRBJ2-5; DNA: TGCGCCAGCAGCCCGACCCACAGGGGAGGTGGGGAGACCCAGTACTTC; CDR3: CASSPTHRGGGETQYF
V: TRBV5-6; size: -; D: TRBD1; J: TRBJ1-4; DNA: TGTGCCAGCAGCTCGACAGGGGCCACTAATGAAAAACTGTTTTTT; CDR3: CASSSTGATNEKLFF
V: TRBV19; size: -; D: TRBD2; J: TRBJ2-1; DNA: TGTGCCAGTAGTGCGACTAGCGGGGTCTCCTACAATGAGCAGTTCTTC; CDR3: CASSATSGVSYNEQFF
V: TRBV4-1; size: -; D: -; J: TRBJ1-1; DNA: TGCGCCAGCAGCCAAATGGCGGGGGATACTGAAGCTTTCTTT; CDR3: CASSQMAGDTEAFF
V: TRBV7-3; size: -; D: TRBD2; J: TRBJ2-5; DNA: TGTGCCAGCAGCCCACTAGCGAGGTCGGAGACCCAGTACTTC; CDR3: CASSPLARSETQYF
V: TRBV19; size: -; D: TRBD2; J: TRBJ2-3; DNA: TGTGCCAGTAGTATAGGGGGGACTAGCGGGCCTACGCAGTATTTT; CDR3: CASSIGGTSGPTQYF
V: TRBV7-8; size: few; D: -; J: TRBJ2-1; DNA: TGTGCCAGCAGCTTAGCTCCTCGGGGGAGCAATGAGCAGTTCTTC; CDR3: CASSLAPRGSNEQFF
V: TRBV18; size: -; D: TRBD1; J: TRBJ2-4; DNA: TGTGCCAGCTCACCACAACCGGGACAGAAAAACATTCAGTACTTC; CDR3: CASSPQPGQKNIQYF
V: TRBV9; size: -; D: TRBD1; J: TRBJ1-5; DNA: TGTGCCAGCAGCCGGACAGGGGTACCAAATCAGCCCCAGCATTTT; CDR3: CASSRTGVPNQPQHF
V: TRBV19; size: -; D: TRBD2; J: TRBJ2-3; DNA: TGTGCCAGTAGTATAGAACTAGCGGGAGGTACGCAGTATTTT; CDR3: CASSIELAGGTQYF